This T cell receptor (beta chain) was captured by sequencing in a study of T cell responses to AZD1222 COVID-19 vaccine. Background on the study: Doses given second, at about 4 or about 12 weeks, were pooled.

J lost 5 bases, V lost 4 bases, and 12 bases had no gene match. The CDR3 runs to 16 residues. The germline V gene encodes CDR1 LGHNA and CDR2 YSLEER. Points from the study as a whole: The sample set comprised mostly white British donors with more females, and clonal diversity was possibly underestimated.

Sequencing was performed with immunoSEQ multiplex PCR; in TCRdb, only in-frame clones are kept and a portion is missing. This sample has some 150,000 clones, with under 95% found just once. Details on this clone: Antigen unknown.

The V gene is TRBV4-3, the J gene TRBJ1-1; 8 nucleotides line up with TRBD1. This TCR was recovered from an adult in good health. The material was peripheral blood, obtained on day 0 of AZD1222 vaccination. CDR3 DNA sequence: TGCGCCAGCAGCCTAGGGACAGGACGGGGGGGGACTGAAGCTTTCTTT. Encoded protein: CASSLGTGRGGTEAFF.